Shown below are 4 T cell receptor beta chains from a single sample sequenced in a study of technical replicates of blood from a handful of donors. Profiling relied on immunoSEQ multiplex PCR, and the TCRdb table lists in-frame clones only, not all of them. Among tens of thousands of clones listed, approximately 96% were seen once. The material sequenced was T cells isolated from PBMCs. These receptor sequences come from a human donor in good health.

The chain recombines TRBV11-2 with TRBJ2-4, with D tentatively TRBD1 (6 bases). The CDR3 sequence is 17 residues long. Germline CDR1 and CDR2: SGHAT and FQNNGV. V lost 1 base and J lost 2, with 15 bases in between. CDR3 protein: CASSLVRLDSSKNIQYF. CDR3 bases: TGTGCCAGCAGCTTAGTACGTCTGGACAGCTCCAAAAACATTCAGTACTTC.

The chain carries TRBV28 and TRBJ1-4; D uncertain. CDR1 is MDHEN, CDR2 SYDVKM, per germline. Trimming took off 8 bases at V and 0 bases at J, with 13 bases between the two ends. The CDR3 runs to 15 residues. CDR3 sequence: CASHTPTATNEKLFF. CDR3 in DNA: TGTGCCAGCCATACCCCAACGGCAACTAATGAAAAACTGTTTTTT.

The chain combines TRBV5-1 with TRBJ2-6; 10 nucleotides line up with TRBD1. Germline CDR1 reads SGHRS; CDR2 reads YFSETQ. The CDR3 has 18 amino acids. Unmatched junction bases numbered 5, after V lost 1 base and J lost 1 base. CDR3 protein: CASSLLTGGRSGANVLTF. CDR3 coding DNA: TGCGCCAGCAGCTTGTTGACAGGGGGCAGATCTGGGGCCAACGTCCTGACTTTC.

The table lists this clone with a count of one. The chain uses TRBV21-1 and TRBJ1-2; the listed D gene, TRBD1, was not tested against the DNA. TRBV21-1 is shown as a pseudogene. CDR3 length: 14 residues. The CDR3 sequence is CASSKVLTPDGYTF. DNA of the CDR3: TGTGCCAGCAGCAAAGTCTTGACACCCGATGGCTACACCTTC.